This entry lists 19 T cell receptor beta chains sequenced from one sample in a study of CXCR3-negative and CXCR3-positive naive CD8 T cells. Notes on the study in general: Hydrophobicity of TRB CDR3s was greater in CXCR3-positive naive cells than in CXCR3-negative naive cells.

These TCRs' antigens remain unknown. TRB cDNA libraries were made by UMI-labeled 5' RACE. TCRdb reprocessed the 5' RACE reads, keeping one entry per CDR3 protein, no DNA. This specimen shows about 6,700 distinct CDR3 sequences; the ten leading clones hold roughly 1.2%. Sequenced material: naive CXCR3+ CD8+ T cells from blood. Subset reported: CD45RO-CCR7+CD27+CD95- naive CD8+ T cells expressing CXCR3 (TNR3+). These receptors were collected from a human donor in good health. Some clones in this sample may be carry-over from other donors' samples.

The chain carries TRBV15 and TRBJ2-4; as DNA is missing, the TRBD1 call by TCRdb cannot be tested. The CDR3 totals 17 residues. The germline V gene encodes CDR1 LNHNV and CDR2 YYDKDF (reference sequence). CDR3 sequence: CATSRNPGYMVKNIQYF. Together with reference TRBV15 and TRBJ2-4, the CDR3 gives the full variable domain: DAMVIQNPRYQVTQFGKPVTLSCSQTLNHNVMYWYQQKSSQAPKLLFHYYDKDFNNEADTPDNFQSRRPNTSFCFLDIRSPGLGDTAMYLCATSRNPGYMVKNIQYFGAGTRLSVL.

This rearrangement joins TRBV7-2 to TRBJ2-2. Germline V gene sequence: CDR1 SGHTA, CDR2 FQGNSA. This CDR3 contains 15 residues. CDR3 sequence reads: CASSLADINTGELFF.

The rearrangement joins TRBV7-2 to TRBJ2-3; without DNA, the TCRdb call of TRBD2 cannot be checked. The CDR3 totals 15 residues. CDR1 is SGHTA and CDR2 is FQGNSA in the germline V gene. This CDR3 is CASSYLAGETNTQYF. Full variable domain (rest looked up from reference TRBV7-2 and TRBJ2-3): GAGVSQSPSNKVTEKGKDVELRCDPISGHTALYWYRQSLGQGLEFLIYFQGNSAPDKSGLPSDRFSAERTGGSVSTLTIQRTQQEDSAVYLCASSYLAGETNTQYFGPGTRLTVL.

The rearrangement links TRBV4-2 to TRBJ1-2; TCRdb outputs TRBD1, but without DNA this stays unchecked. The CDR3 is made up of 15 amino acids. Germline lookup yields CDR1 LGHNA and CDR2 YNFKEQ. This CDR3 is CASSPRQGPGYGYTF.

The rearrangement joins TRBV20-1 to TRBJ2-5. Per germline, CDR1 DFQATT and CDR2 SNEGSKA (reference sequence). This CDR3 contains 13 residues. CDR3: CSARGQAPETQYF.

This clonotype ranks as medium-sized in terms of frequency. V usage is TRBV13 and J usage is TRBJ2-5; TCRdb calls TRBD1, which cannot be checked without DNA. The CDR3 consists of 11 residues. The V gene's germline CDR1 is PRHDT and CDR2 FYEKMQ (reference sequence). CDR3 sequence: CASSTQGASYF.

This chain links TRBV29-1 with TRBJ2-7; the D gene TCRdb calls, TRBD2, cannot be checked with no DNA. The germline gives CDR1 SQVTM, CDR2 ANQGSEA. The CDR3 contains 14 residues. The CDR3 here is CSVETTSRDYEQYF.

This clonotype registers medium-sized by frequency. V gene TRBV7-2 combines with J gene TRBJ1-6; TCRdb indicates TRBD1, and absent DNA this call remains unverified. This CDR3 has 17 residues. CDR1 SGHTA and CDR2 FQGNSA come from the germline V gene. CDR3 loop: CASSFLPGQGANSPLHF.

CDR3 residues: CASSFKGYSTDTQYF. The chain is built from TRBV5-1 and TRBJ2-3. The CDR3 is 15 amino acids. Per germline, CDR1 SGHRS and CDR2 YFSETQ.

J is TRBJ1-2 and V is TRBV27. CDR3 length: 15 residues. Germline V gene lookup returns CDR1 MNHEY and CDR2 SMNVEV (reference sequence). The CDR3 reads CASSYSGRPTYGYTF.

The V gene is TRBV27, the J gene TRBJ2-2. CDR3 length equals 16 residues. The V gene's germline CDR1 is MNHEY and CDR2 SMNVEV (reference sequence). The CDR3: CASSSLVRVNTGELFF.

This clonotype ranks as medium-sized (0.01 to 0.1%) in terms of frequency. This CDR3 is CASSYRGHYQFGNEQFF. This chain links TRBV6-2 or TRBV6-3 with TRBJ2-1. Germline V gene data show CDR1 as MNHEY and CDR2 as SVGEGT. The CDR3 is 17 amino acids.

This chain joins TRBV10-3 and TRBJ2-1. The CDR3 is made up of 16 amino acids. CDR1 ENHRY and CDR2 SYGVKD come from the germline V gene. The chain's CDR3 is CAIGEVVLSSYNEQFF.

Frequency places this clonotype as medium-sized. The chain recombines TRBV20-1 with TRBJ2-1; there is no DNA to check the TCRdb D call of TRBD2. The CDR3 has 14 amino acids. Germline V gene lookup returns CDR1 DFQATT and CDR2 SNEGSKA (reference sequence). The CDR3 is CSARLRESYNEQFF.

Its frequency marks this clonotype as medium-sized. This rearrangement joins TRBV3-1 to TRBJ1-1; TCRdb's D gene call, TRBD1, goes unchecked for lack of DNA. Germline assignment: CDR1 LGHDT and CDR2 YNNKEL (reference sequence). This CDR3 is built from 15 residues. The CDR3 region is CASSPAVWGLTEAFF.

This clonotype counts as medium-sized by frequency. The chain is built from TRBV29-1 and TRBJ2-1; the TCRdb call, TRBD2, lacks DNA for checking. The CDR3 covers 14 residues. Germline V gene sequence: CDR1 SQVTM, CDR2 ANQGSEA. The CDR3 is CSVGGTSLNNEQFF.

The chain uses TRBV29-1 and TRBJ2-2; the TRBD1 assignment by TCRdb is unverifiable without DNA. Germline CDR1 and CDR2: SQVTM and ANQGSEA. CDR3 length equals 14 residues. The CDR3 protein is CSARTGLDTGELFF.

This rearrangement joins TRBV7-9 to TRBJ2-1; the D gene TCRdb calls, TRBD2, cannot be checked with no DNA. The germline gives CDR1 SEHNR, CDR2 FQNEAQ (reference sequence). CDR3 size: 16 residues. The chain's CDR3 is CASSRDPSGRAYEQFF. Drawing the rest from reference TRBV7-9 and TRBJ2-1, the complete variable domain is DTGVSQNPRHKITKRGQNVTFRCDPISEHNRLYWYRQTLGQGPEFLTYFQNEAQLEKSRLLSDRFSAERPKGSFSTLEIQRTEQGDSAMYLCASSRDPSGRAYEQFFGPGTRLTVL.

The rearrangement links TRBV29-1 to TRBJ2-5; the D gene TCRdb calls, TRBD1, cannot be checked with no DNA. The germline CDR1 and CDR2 sequences are SQVTM and ANQGSEA. This CDR3 comprises 14 residues. CDR3 in amino acids: CSVPGRGGRETQYF.